The 6 T cell receptor beta chains in this list originate from one sample, sequenced in a study of T cell responses to AZD1222 COVID-19 vaccine. The method was immunoSEQ multiplex PCR; TCRdb's version includes in-frame clones alone and lacks a portion of them. Found here are 100,000 to 120,000 clones, around 88% of them singletons; the top ten hold approximately 6.5%. The specimen comprised peripheral blood, sampled 28 days after the second AZD1222 dose. The receptors come from an adult who received the AZD1222 COVID-19 vaccine.

A few counts support this clone. The J gene is TRBJ1-2, the V gene TRBV28; D not certain. CDR1 is MDHEN and CDR2 is SYDVKM in the germline V gene. The V gene lost 5 bases and the J gene lost 6 bases, with 7 bases spanning the gap. CDR3 size: 11 residues. The CDR3 DNA follows: TGTGCCAGCAGTCGCTATGATGGCTACACCTTC. The encoded protein is CASSRYDGYTF.

The table lists this clone with a count of one. The V call is TRBV12-3 or TRBV12-4, the J call TRBJ1-1; perhaps TRBD1 as D (6 bases). Deletions cut 7 bases from V and 1 base from J, with 10 bases between. CDR3 size: 13 residues. CDR3 in DNA: TGTGCCAGCACCCGGGGGCCGAACACTGAAGCTTTCTTT. Translated: CASTRGPNTEAFF.

Written as DNA, the CDR3 is TGTGCCAGCAGCTTAGTACGGACAGGGGGGAACACTGAAGCTTTCTTT. Protein product: CASSLVRTGGNTEAFF. This chain links TRBV7-9 with TRBJ1-1; 10 bases are shared with TRBD1. The CDR3 has 16 amino acids. The germline gives CDR1 SEHNR, CDR2 FQNEAQ (reference sequence). The V and J ends lost 1 base and 1 base, in that order; junction bases with no gene match: 3.

The J gene is TRBJ1-1, the V gene TRBV27; no firm D call. Trimming cost V 6 bases and J 0 bases, with 11 bases left between them. Looked up from germline, CDR1 is MNHEY and CDR2 is SMNVEV (reference sequence). The CDR3 runs 14 residues. CDR3 bases: TGTGCCAGCAGGCCTGACCTGATGAACACTGAAGCTTTCTTT. Amino acid sequence: CASRPDLMNTEAFF.

The CDR3 protein is CASSSGTVKDEQYF. Here the CDR3 DNA reads TGTGCCAGCAGTTCCGGGACAGTGAAAGACGAGCAGTACTTC. The genes are TRBV6-5 and TRBJ2-7, with 7 bases fitting TRBD1. The CDR3 has 14 amino acids. Per the germline V gene, CDR1 is MNHEY and CDR2 is SVGAGI. Germline trimming cut 4 bases from V and 5 bases from J; bases unmatched to any gene: 8.

The genes are TRBV9 and TRBJ1-5; a weak D match, TRBD1 (6 bases). Looked up from germline, CDR1 is SGDLS and CDR2 is YYNGEE. Trimming removed 3 bases from V and 1 base from J, with 14 bases in between. This CDR3 comprises 16 residues. The DNA of the CDR3 is TGTGCCAGCAGCGCGGGCGCGGGGGGCAGCAATCAGCCCCAGCATTTT. Translation: CASSAGAGGSNQPQHF.